This TCR beta chain was retrieved from a study of blood T cell repertoires in COVID-19 (TCRdb year 2020). Study-wide context: Samples covering the acute and convalescent phases of COVID-19 were provided by collaborators in the United States, Italy and Spain. The prospective study material was composed of cDNA or gDNA derived from T cells, B-cell-depleted T cells, or PBMCs. Subjects who had been exposed to COVID-19, were actively infected with it, or had recovered from it provided the deeply sampled blood TCRbeta repertoires that made up the dataset. The repertoires were released in a freely available public database intended as a resource for research on the immune response to SARS-CoV-2. The samples were drawn from the first 160 participants of the ongoing ImmuneRACE study and from under 1,500 subjects provided by 6 global collaborators. A de-identified subject ID, COVID-19 status, age in years and sex were almost always included in the sample metadata. Where HLA class I and class II types were available, the types were taken from metadata supplied by the sample provider, not from assay-based typing.

TCRbeta CDR3 regions were amplified from genomic DNA using the immunoSEQ Assay, a bias-controlled multiplex PCR. As for the authors' bioinformatics: Within the assay, amplification of reference gene primers was used to estimate how many nucleated cells each sample contained. Sequence reads were collapsed and filtered to measure the absolute abundance of every unique TCRbeta CDR3 rearrangement. For each sample, productive Simpson clonality was calculated as the square root of Simpson's diversity index across productive rearrangements. This is the immuneACCESS table as TCRdb keeps it, with only in-frame sequences that have V and J called. A part of the clones is gone; compared with another copy, unresolved V genes explain less than half, and the rest is unexplained. That table supplies the V and J calls and clone size; D and trimming were determined from the DNA. Here the sample has 100,000 to 150,000 clones; about four fifths occur a single time. Clones ranked in the top ten supply 12% of the sample.

This clone has only one observation. Its target antigen remains unknown. Base qualities are not recorded, but no much larger clone differs from it by a single base. Each collaborating institution followed its own protocols to collect whole blood in K2EDTA tubes. For TCRbeta analysis, collaborators shipped samples as frozen whole blood, isolated PBMCs, or DNA extracted from either of those sample types. From a lookup of the germline V gene, CDR1 and CDR2 are LGHNA and YNFKEQ. V is reduced by 0 bases and J by 0 bases, leaving a spacing of 13 bases between them. There are 17 amino acids in the CDR3, from cysteine to phenylalanine inclusive. Only CDR3 DNA is held: 51 bases, read in frame from base 1. What the study reported, not specific to this receptor: Clinical and demographic metadata were provided uncurated, with the amount varying by source and participant.

The chain is made from TRBV4-2 and TRBJ2-3; TRBD2 is a weak D gene call, 6 bases matching. The sequence was obtained from a human donor in a cohort sampled during active COVID-19. Sequences were obtained from peripheral blood. CDR3 region: CASSQDAAGRSTDTQYF. The nucleotide sequence is TGTGCCAGCAGCCAAGATGCGGCGGGGAGAAGCACAGATACGCAGTATTTT.